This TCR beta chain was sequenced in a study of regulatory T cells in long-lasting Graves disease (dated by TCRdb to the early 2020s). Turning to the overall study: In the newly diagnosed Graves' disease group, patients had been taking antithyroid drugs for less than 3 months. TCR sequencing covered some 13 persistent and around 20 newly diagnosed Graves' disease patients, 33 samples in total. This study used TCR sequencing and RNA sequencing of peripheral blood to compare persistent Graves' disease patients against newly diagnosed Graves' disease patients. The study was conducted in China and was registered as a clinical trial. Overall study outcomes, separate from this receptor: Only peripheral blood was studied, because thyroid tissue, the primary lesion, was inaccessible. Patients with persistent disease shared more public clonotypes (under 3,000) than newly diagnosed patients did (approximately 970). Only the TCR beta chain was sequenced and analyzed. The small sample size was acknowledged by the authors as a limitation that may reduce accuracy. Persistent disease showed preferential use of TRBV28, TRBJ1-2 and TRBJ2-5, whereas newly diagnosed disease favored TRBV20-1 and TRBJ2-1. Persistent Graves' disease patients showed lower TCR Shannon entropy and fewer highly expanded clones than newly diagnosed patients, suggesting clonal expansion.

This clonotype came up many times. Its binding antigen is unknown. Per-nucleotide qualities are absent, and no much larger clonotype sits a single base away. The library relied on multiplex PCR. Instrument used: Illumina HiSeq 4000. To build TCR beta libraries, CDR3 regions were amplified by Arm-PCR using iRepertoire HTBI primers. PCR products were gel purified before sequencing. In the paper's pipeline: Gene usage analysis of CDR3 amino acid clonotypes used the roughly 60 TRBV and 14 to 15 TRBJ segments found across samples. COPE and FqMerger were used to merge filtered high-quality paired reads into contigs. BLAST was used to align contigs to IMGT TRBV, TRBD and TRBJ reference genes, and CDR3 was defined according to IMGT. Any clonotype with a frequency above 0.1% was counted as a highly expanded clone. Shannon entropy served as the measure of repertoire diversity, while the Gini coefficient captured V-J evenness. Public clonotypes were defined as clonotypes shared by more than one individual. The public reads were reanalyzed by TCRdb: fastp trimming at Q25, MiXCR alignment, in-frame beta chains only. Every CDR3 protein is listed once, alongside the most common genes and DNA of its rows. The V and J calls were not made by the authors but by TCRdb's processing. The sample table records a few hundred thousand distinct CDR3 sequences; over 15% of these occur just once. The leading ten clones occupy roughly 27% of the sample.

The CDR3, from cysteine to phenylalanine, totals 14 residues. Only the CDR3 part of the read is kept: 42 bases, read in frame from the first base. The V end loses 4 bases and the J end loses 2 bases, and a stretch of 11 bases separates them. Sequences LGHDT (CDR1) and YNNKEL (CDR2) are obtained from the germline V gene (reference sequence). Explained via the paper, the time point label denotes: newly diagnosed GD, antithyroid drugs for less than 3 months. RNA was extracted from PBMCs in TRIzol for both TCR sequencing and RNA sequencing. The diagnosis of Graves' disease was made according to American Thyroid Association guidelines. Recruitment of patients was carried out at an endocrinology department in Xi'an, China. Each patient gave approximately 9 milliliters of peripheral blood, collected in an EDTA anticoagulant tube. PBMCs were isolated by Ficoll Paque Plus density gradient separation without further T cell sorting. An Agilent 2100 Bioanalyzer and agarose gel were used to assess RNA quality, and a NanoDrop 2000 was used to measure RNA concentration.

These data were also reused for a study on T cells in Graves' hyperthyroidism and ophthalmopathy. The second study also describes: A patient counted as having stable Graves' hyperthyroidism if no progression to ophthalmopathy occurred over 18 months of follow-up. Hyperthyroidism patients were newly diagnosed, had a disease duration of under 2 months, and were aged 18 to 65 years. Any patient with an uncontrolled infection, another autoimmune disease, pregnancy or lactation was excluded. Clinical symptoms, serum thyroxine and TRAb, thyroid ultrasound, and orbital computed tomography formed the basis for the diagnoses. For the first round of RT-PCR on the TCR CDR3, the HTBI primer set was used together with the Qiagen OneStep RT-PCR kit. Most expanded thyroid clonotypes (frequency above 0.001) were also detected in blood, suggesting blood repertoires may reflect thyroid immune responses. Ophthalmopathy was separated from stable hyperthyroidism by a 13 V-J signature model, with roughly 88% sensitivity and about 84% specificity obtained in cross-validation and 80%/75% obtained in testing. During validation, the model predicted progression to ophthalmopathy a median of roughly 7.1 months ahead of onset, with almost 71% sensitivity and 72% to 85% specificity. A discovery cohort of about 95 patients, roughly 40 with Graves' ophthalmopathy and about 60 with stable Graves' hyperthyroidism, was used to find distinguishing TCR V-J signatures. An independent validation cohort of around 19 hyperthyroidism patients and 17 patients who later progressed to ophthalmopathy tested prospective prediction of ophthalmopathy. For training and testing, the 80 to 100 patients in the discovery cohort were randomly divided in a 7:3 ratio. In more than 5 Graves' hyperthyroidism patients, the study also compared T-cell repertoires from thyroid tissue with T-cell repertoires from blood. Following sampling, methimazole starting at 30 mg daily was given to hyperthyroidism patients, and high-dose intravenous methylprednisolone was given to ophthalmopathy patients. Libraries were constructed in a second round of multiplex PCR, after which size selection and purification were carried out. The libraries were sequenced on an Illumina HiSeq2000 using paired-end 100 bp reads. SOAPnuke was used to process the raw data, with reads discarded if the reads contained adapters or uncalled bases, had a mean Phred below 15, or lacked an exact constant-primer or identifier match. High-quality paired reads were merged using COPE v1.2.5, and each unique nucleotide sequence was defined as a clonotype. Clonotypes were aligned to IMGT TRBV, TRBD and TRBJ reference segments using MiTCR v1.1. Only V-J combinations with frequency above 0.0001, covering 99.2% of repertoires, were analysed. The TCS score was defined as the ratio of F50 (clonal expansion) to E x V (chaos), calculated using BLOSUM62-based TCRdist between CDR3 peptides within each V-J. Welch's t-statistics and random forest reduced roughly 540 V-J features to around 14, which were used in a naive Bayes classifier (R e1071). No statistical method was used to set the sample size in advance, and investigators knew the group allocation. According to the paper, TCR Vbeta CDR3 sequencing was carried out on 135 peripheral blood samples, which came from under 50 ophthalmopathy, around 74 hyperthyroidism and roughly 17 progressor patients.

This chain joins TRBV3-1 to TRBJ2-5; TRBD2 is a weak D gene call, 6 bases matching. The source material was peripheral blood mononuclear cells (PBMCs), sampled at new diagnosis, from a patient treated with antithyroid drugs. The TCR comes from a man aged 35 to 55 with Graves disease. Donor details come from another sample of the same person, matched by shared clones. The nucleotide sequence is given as TGTGCCAGCAGCCCGAATAGCGGTCAAGAGACCCAGTACTTC. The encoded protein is CASSPNSGQETQYF.